This TCR beta chain was sequenced in a study of cytomegalovirus exposure and HLA in healthy donors. The study's findings and limits: The authors enumerated around 150 TCR beta chains as linked to cytomegalovirus. In an earlier analysis, most TCR beta V segments were productive about 90% or about 30% of the time. Association of approximately 16,000 TCR beta sequences with HLA alleles was found at 0.05 false discovery rate in a later analysis. In most subjects, TCR beta sequences reportedly gave accurate predictions of HLA-A and HLA-B alleles.

V was trimmed by 3 bases and J by 2 bases, leaving 10 bases between them. CDR1 is MNHNS, CDR2 SASEGT, per germline. The CDR3 has 14 residues. In the PCR, 60 Vbeta and 13 Jbeta primers were used. Using immunoSEQ multiplex PCR, the repertoire was profiled, and TCRdb retains in-frame clones only, with some absent. This sample has 100,000 to 150,000 clones; 77% occur once, and the top ten carry around 5.8%. Concerning this clone itself: The antigen remains undetermined.

Specimen: PBMCs. The chain uses TRBV6-1 and TRBJ1-2, with a possible D match to TRBD1 (6 bases). This clonotype was sampled from a man aged 18 to 30 in good health and CMV-seropositive. The CDR3 region has the DNA TGTGCCAGCAGTGATTTTCAGGGGAACTATGGCTACACCTTC. As protein: CASSDFQGNYGYTF.